This T cell receptor beta chain stems from a study of T cell repertoires in cytomegalovirus infection. About the research overall: An indication of both CMV infection and matching HLA type came from public TCR beta signatures.

The study's findings and limits: Cumulative frequency of public TCR beta families picked out carriers of CMV plus the relevant HLA. The response measured ex vivo was dominated by TCR beta clonotypes (HLA-C-restricted and CMV-specific).

Regarding this clonotype: Its antigen is not identified.

Each CDR3 protein gets one entry after TCRdb re-called the reads with MiXCR. The sample records 740,000 or so distinct CDR3 sequences, roughly 36% being singletons. The TCR originated in a human donor in good health (CMV status not recorded). Some clones in this sample may be carry-over from other donors' samples. Sample: PBMCs.

This CDR3 reads CASSDLVGKGEVGETQYF. In nucleotides, the CDR3 is TGTGCCAGCAGTGACTTGGTGGGGAAGGGGGAAGTAGGAGAGACCCAGTACTTC. The J gene is TRBJ2-5, the V gene TRBV6-1; the D gene is possibly TRBD1 (6 bases). The germline gives CDR1 MNHNS, CDR2 SASEGT. V dropped 3 bases and J dropped 4 bases, with 24 bases sitting between them. The CDR3 is 18 residues long.